These T cell receptor beta chains were read from a single sample in a study of human T cells and chemical hapten exposure. TCRdb reanalysed the RACE reads using MiXCR and keeps one entry per CDR3 protein. The table has some 39,000 distinct CDR3 sequences, more than 8% seen once. The sample was whole blood, taken in connection with sensitization to the hapten diphenylcyclopropenone (DPC). Source of these receptors: a man aged 45 to 65 with alopecia areata. Some clones in this sample may be carry-over from other donors' samples. The CDR3 runs from the conserved cysteine through the conserved F or W. Fields, in order: clone size, V gene, D gene, J gene, CDR3 protein, CDR3 DNA. The D gene is left open where the match is weak. Part of the rows lack a size; the others show once, few, many or a class for expanded clones.

size: few; V: TRBV10-3; D: TRBD1; J: TRBJ2-1; CDR3: CAIREGGTGNNEQFF; DNA: TGTGCCATCAGAGAGGGCGGGACAGGGAACAATGAGCAGTTCTTC
size: .; V: TRBV5-1; D: .; J: TRBJ1-6; CDR3: CASSLAGERSPLHF; DNA: TGCGCCAGCAGCTTGGCAGGGGAAAGATCACCCCTCCACTTT
size: few; V: TRBV9; D: TRBD2; J: TRBJ2-5; CDR3: CASSDIAGGETQYF; DNA: TGTGCCAGCAGTGATATAGCGGGAGGAGAGACCCAGTACTTC
size: .; V: TRBV7-9; D: .; J: TRBJ1-4; CDR3: CASSLSGWGDNEKLFF; DNA: TGTGCCAGCAGCTTATCAGGATGGGGGGATAATGAAAAACTGTTTTTT
size: many; V: TRBV6-2/TRBV6-3; D: TRBD2; J: TRBJ2-3; CDR3: CASKHGSGPTDTQYF; DNA: TGTGCCAGCAAGCACGGTAGCGGGCCGACAGATACGCAGTATTTT
size: .; V: TRBV4-2; D: .; J: TRBJ2-3; CDR3: CASSQDPSTDTQYF; DNA: TGTGCCAGCAGCCAAGACCCCAGCACAGATACGCAGTATTTT
size: few; V: TRBV10-2; D: .; J: TRBJ2-1; CDR3: CASSEYTYNEQFF; DNA: TGCGCCAGCAGTGAGTACACCTACAATGAGCAGTTCTTC
size: many; V: TRBV9; D: .; J: TRBJ1-2; CDR3: CASSVEGNPNYGYTF; DNA: TGTGCCAGCAGCGTAGAGGGGAATCCTAACTATGGCTACACCTTC
size: .; V: TRBV7-9; D: .; J: TRBJ2-1; CDR3: CASTGGTGQFF; DNA: TGTGCCAGCACCGGCGGCACAGGGCAGTTCTTC
size: many; V: TRBV3-1; D: TRBD2; J: TRBJ2-1; CDR3: CASSQDRGRSYNEQFF; DNA: TGTGCCAGCAGCCAAGATCGCGGGAGGTCCTACAATGAGCAGTTCTTC
size: few; V: TRBV28; D: TRBD1; J: TRBJ2-7; CDR3: CASSFPDRGLYEQYF; DNA: TGTGCCAGCAGTTTCCCGGACAGGGGCCTCTACGAGCAGTACTTC
size: .; V: TRBV7-2; D: .; J: TRBJ2-3; CDR3: CASSLAFGAHRDTQYF; DNA: TGTGCCAGCAGCTTGGCGTTCGGGGCCCACCGAGATACGCAGTATTTT
size: .; V: TRBV2; D: .; J: TRBJ2-7; CDR3: CASSESWAYEQYF; DNA: TGTGCCAGCAGTGAATCGTGGGCCTACGAGCAGTACTTC
size: many; V: TRBV5-1; D: .; J: TRBJ1-3; CDR3: CASSLVGSSGNTIYF; DNA: TGCGCCAGCAGCTTGGTGGGCAGCTCTGGAAACACCATATATTTT
size: many; V: TRBV5-1; D: TRBD1; J: TRBJ2-1; CDR3: CASSLVGTAYNEQFF; DNA: TGCGCCAGCAGCTTGGTCGGGACAGCCTACAATGAGCAGTTCTTC
size: many; V: TRBV19; D: TRBD1; J: TRBJ2-1; CDR3: CASSNTGQGADEQFF; DNA: TGTGCCAGTAGTAATACGGGACAGGGGGCCGATGAGCAGTTCTTC
size: .; V: TRBV20-1; D: .; J: TRBJ2-3; CDR3: CSASGGGWADTQYF; DNA: TGCAGTGCTAGTGGAGGGGGCTGGGCAGATACGCAGTATTTT
size: many; V: TRBV24-1; D: .; J: TRBJ2-4; CDR3: CATSDIREPKNIQYF; DNA: TGTGCCACCAGTGACATCAGGGAACCCAAAAACATTCAGTACTTC
size: .; V: TRBV9; D: TRBD1; J: TRBJ2-3; CDR3: CASSPRQGGSDTQYF; DNA: TGTGCCAGCAGCCCAAGACAGGGGGGCTCAGATACGCAGTATTTT
size: many; V: TRBV2; D: .; J: TRBJ1-2; CDR3: CASSEAGAGTAGYYGYTF; DNA: TGTGCCAGCAGTGAAGCGGGGGCCGGGACCGCGGGATACTATGGCTACACCTTC
size: many; V: TRBV21-1; D: .; J: TRBJ2-7; CDR3: CASNPSPSYSYEQYF; DNA: TGTGCCAGCAACCCTTCACCCTCTTACTCCTACGAGCAGTACTTC
size: many; V: TRBV29-1; D: .; J: TRBJ2-1; CDR3: CSASGRLDNEQFF; DNA: TGCAGCGCGTCGGGACGGTTAGACAATGAGCAGTTCTTC
size: once; V: TRBV6-2/TRBV6-3; D: .; J: TRBJ2-1; CDR3: CASRTGFEQFF; DNA: TGTGCCAGCAGAACAGGGTTTGAGCAGTTCTTC
size: .; V: TRBV7-2; D: TRBD1; J: TRBJ2-2; CDR3: CASSLGDRVTGELFF; DNA: TGTGCCAGCAGCTTAGGGGACAGGGTCACCGGGGAGCTGTTTTTT
size: many; V: TRBV6-1; D: .; J: TRBJ1-6; CDR3: CASSEGTHSPLHF; DNA: TGTGCCAGCAGTGAGGGCACTCATTCACCCCTCCACTTT
size: many; V: TRBV7-3; D: TRBD2; J: TRBJ2-3; CDR3: CASSPRGKAGGRTDTQYF; DNA: TGTGCCAGCAGCCCCCGGGGGAAAGCGGGAGGCCGCACAGATACGCAGTATTTT
size: many; V: TRBV7-9; D: .; J: TRBJ1-4; CDR3: CASSKTANGEKLFF; DNA: TGTGCCAGCAGCAAGACAGCTAACGGGGAAAAACTGTTTTTT
size: many; V: TRBV15; D: .; J: TRBJ2-5; CDR3: CATSTSPNREETQYF; DNA: TGTGCCACCAGCACCTCGCCTAACAGGGAAGAGACCCAGTACTTC
size: few; V: TRBV20-1; D: .; J: TRBJ1-6; CDR3: CSARAAHNSPLHF; DNA: TGCAGTGCTAGGGCAGCTCATAATTCACCCCTCCACTTT
size: few; V: TRBV5-1; D: .; J: TRBJ2-1; CDR3: CASSLTLSSYNEQFF; DNA: TGCGCCAGCAGCTTGACTTTAAGCTCCTACAATGAGCAGTTCTTC
size: .; V: TRBV6-6; D: TRBD2; J: TRBJ2-5; CDR3: CASSYSTFRSGSETQYF; DNA: TGTGCCAGCAGTTACTCGACTTTTCGTAGCGGGAGTGAGACCCAGTACTTC
size: few; V: TRBV24-1; D: .; J: TRBJ2-5; CDR3: CATSDPLPGLQETQYF; DNA: TGTGCCACCAGTGACCCCCTACCGGGCCTCCAAGAGACCCAGTACTTC
size: .; V: TRBV2; D: .; J: TRBJ2-1; CDR3: CASNPLGGEQFF; DNA: TGTGCCAGCAACCCCCTGGGCGGCGAGCAGTTCTTC
size: few; V: TRBV27; D: TRBD2; J: TRBJ2-7; CDR3: CATRLLAGVTTYEQYF; DNA: TGTGCAACCCGTTTACTAGCGGGAGTAACGACCTACGAGCAGTACTTC
size: few; V: TRBV28; D: .; J: TRBJ2-7; CDR3: CASSSRSRQEYEQYF; DNA: TGTGCCAGCAGTTCTCGATCCCGACAAGAATACGAGCAGTACTTC
size: many; V: TRBV7-9; D: .; J: TRBJ2-5; CDR3: CASSPPAGREEETQYF; DNA: TGTGCCAGCAGCCCCCCTGCCGGGAGAGAAGAAGAGACCCAGTACTTC
size: few; V: TRBV27; D: .; J: TRBJ2-4; CDR3: CASSWRGPENIQYF; DNA: TGTGCCAGCAGTTGGCGGGGGCCTGAAAACATTCAGTACTTC
size: .; V: TRBV7-9; D: .; J: TRBJ2-7; CDR3: CASSLGSRAGEQYF; DNA: TGTGCCAGCAGCTTAGGTAGCAGGGCGGGGGAGCAGTACTTC
size: .; V: TRBV28; D: TRBD2; J: TRBJ2-1; CDR3: CASSLAARYYNEQFF; DNA: TGTGCCAGCAGCCTAGCGGCGAGATACTACAATGAGCAGTTCTTC
size: .; V: TRBV29-1; D: TRBD1; J: TRBJ2-7; CDR3: CSVEVTGGAEQYF; DNA: TGCAGCGTGGAGGTTACAGGGGGAGCCGAGCAGTACTTC
size: many; V: TRBV10-2; D: .; J: TRBJ1-1; CDR3: CASKTGNTEAFF; DNA: TGCGCCAGCAAGACAGGGAACACTGAAGCTTTCTTT
size: many; V: TRBV13; D: TRBD2; J: TRBJ2-1; CDR3: CASRGRGRLSYNEQFF; DNA: TGTGCCAGCAGGGGCCGCGGGAGACTTTCCTACAATGAGCAGTTCTTC
size: many; V: TRBV9; D: .; J: TRBJ1-5; CDR3: CASSAYGAGNQPQHF; DNA: TGTGCCAGCAGTGCTTACGGGGCAGGGAATCAGCCCCAGCATTTT
size: few; V: TRBV2; D: TRBD1; J: TRBJ2-1; CDR3: CASSSTDRSTYNEQFF; DNA: TGTGCCAGCAGTTCCACGGACAGGTCCACCTACAATGAGCAGTTCTTC
size: many; V: TRBV4-1; D: TRBD1; J: TRBJ2-7; CDR3: CASSRATGPVSSYEQYF; DNA: TGCGCCAGCAGCCGGGCGACAGGGCCGGTGAGCTCCTACGAGCAGTACTTC
size: many; V: TRBV12-3/TRBV12-4; D: .; J: TRBJ2-6; CDR3: CASSLGRTLSGANVLTF; DNA: TGTGCCAGCAGTTTAGGGAGGACCCTCTCTGGGGCCAACGTCCTGACTTTC
size: many; V: TRBV4-2; D: TRBD1; J: TRBJ2-1; CDR3: CASSQSLGGGYEQFF; DNA: TGTGCCAGCAGCCAAAGTCTAGGGGGCGGCTATGAGCAGTTCTTC
size: many; V: TRBV4-1; D: .; J: TRBJ2-5; CDR3: CASSQTGVQETQYF; DNA: TGCGCCAGCAGCCAAACGGGGGTCCAAGAGACCCAGTACTTC
size: .; V: TRBV12-3/TRBV12-4; D: .; J: TRBJ1-5; CDR3: CASSPGVGNQPQHF; DNA: TGTGCCAGCAGTCCCGGTGTCGGCAATCAGCCCCAGCATTTT
size: many; V: TRBV2; D: .; J: TRBJ2-3; CDR3: CASSRGRGDTQYF; DNA: TGTGCCAGCAGTAGGGGGAGAGGAGATACGCAGTATTTT
size: many; V: TRBV29-1; D: .; J: TRBJ2-3; CDR3: CSVVLEADTQYF; DNA: TGCAGCGTTGTCTTAGAGGCAGATACGCAGTATTTT
size: many; V: TRBV29-1; D: TRBD2; J: TRBJ2-3; CDR3: CSVGRLAGTDTQYF; DNA: TGCAGCGTTGGGCGGCTAGCGGGGACAGATACGCAGTATTTT
size: many; V: TRBV20-1; D: .; J: TRBJ2-1; CDR3: CSARGFYNEQFF; DNA: TGCAGTGCTAGGGGGTTTTACAATGAGCAGTTCTTC
size: .; V: TRBV28; D: .; J: TRBJ1-1; CDR3: CASSSQGSEAFF; DNA: TGTGCCAGCAGTTCCCAGGGGTCTGAAGCTTTCTTT
size: many; V: TRBV6-5; D: TRBD2; J: TRBJ2-7; CDR3: CASTRARGEEQYF; DNA: TGTGCCAGCACCAGAGCGCGGGGGGAAGAGCAGTACTTC